This TCR beta chain was captured in a study of blood T cell repertoires in COVID-19. The wider study: T cells, B-cell-depleted T cells, or PBMCs provided the cDNA or gDNA that served as material.

How the authors handled the data: Estimation of nucleated cell counts relied on the amplification of reference gene primers. Only in-frame clones appear in the TCRdb table, and some are missing; sequencing was by immunoSEQ multiplex PCR. D and trimming were read from the DNA, whereas the V and J calls and clone size are those reported in that table. The sample holds around 230,000 clones, approximately 89% seen once. CDR1 and CDR2 from the germline V gene are KGHDR and SFDVKD. Trimming took 4 bases from V and 0 from J, leaving 8 bases between them. The CDR3 extends over 14 amino acids. Residents of approximately 25 US areas, aged about 18 to 89 years, made up the participants. Clinical history as reported by participants underpinned cohort assignment.

This receptor was obtained from a woman aged 25 to 39 with acute COVID-19. Sequencing used PBMCs or T cells enriched from blood (not recorded which). This chain uses TRBV24-1 with TRBJ1-2; D is unresolved. CDR3 residues: CATSDSTSNYGYTF. Here the CDR3 DNA reads TGTGCCACCAGTGACTCGACATCTAACTATGGCTACACCTTC.